This TCR beta chain was found in a study of blood T cells in healthy people across ages. Details on this clonotype: Its antigen remains unknown.

PCR was performed a second time for about 7 to 12 cycles using a sample-barcoded 5' primer and a J-beta primer mix. One entry per CDR3 protein results from TCRdb running MiXCR on the 5' RACE reads. The sample yields over 1,500,000 distinct CDR3 sequences, around 48% seen once. Germline assignment: CDR1 SGHTA and CDR2 FQGNSA. The CDR3 covers 14 residues. The V end was cut by 4 bases, the J end by 3 bases, with 10 bases between. General study points: Conclusively comparing naive with antigen-experienced cells was impossible with unsorted PBMCs.

The sample was blood. The gene calls are TRBV7-2 and TRBJ2-4; TRBD2 is a possible D gene (5 bases). The receptor's source is a middle-aged woman in good health. CDR3 loop: CASSSGINKNIQYF. The CDR3 nucleotides read TGTGCCAGCAGCTCCGGGATAAACAAAAACATTCAGTACTTC.